These 13 T cell receptor beta chains share one sample of origin, sequenced in a study of blood T cell repertoires in COVID-19. Method: immunoSEQ multiplex PCR; TCRdb's copy keeps in-frame clones and lacks some. The sample lists 85,000 to 130,000 clones; 60% to 85% were seen once. Sequenced sample: peripheral blood. These receptors came from a man older than 75 with COVID-19, enrolled during active disease.

This clone was seen more than once but under ten times. The chain is built from TRBV19 and TRBJ1-1; D unclear. Looked up from germline, CDR1 is LNHDA and CDR2 is SQIVND (reference sequence). The CDR3 spans 15 residues. Between the trimmed V and J ends, which lost 2 bases and 1 base, there was a span of 11 bases. CDR3 nucleotides: TGTGCCAGTAGTATATCGATGGAGGAGAACACTGAAGCTTTCTTT. Residues: CASSISMEENTEAFF.

The chain is built from TRBV28 and TRBJ2-7; 8 nucleotides agree with TRBD2. CDR1 and CDR2 (germline): MDHEN, SYDVKM. Losses at the gene ends were 4 bases for V and 2 bases for J; bases not matched to a gene: 13. The CDR3 consists of 17 residues. CDR3 sequence (DNA): TGTGCCAGCAGTTCCCCGGACTCGGGTAGCGGGACCTACGAGCAGTACTTC. It codes for CASSSPDSGSGTYEQYF. Looking up the rest from reference TRBV28 and TRBJ2-7 gives the full variable domain: DVKVTQSSRYLVKRTGEKVFLECVQDMDHENMFWYRQDPGLGLRLIYFSYDVKMKEKGDIPEGYSVSREKKERFSLILESASTNQTSMYLCASSSPDSGSGTYEQYFGPGTRLTVT.

The chain uses TRBV29-1 and TRBJ1-1; D is unresolved. V was cut by 5 bases and J by 1 base, with 11 bases left in between. The V gene's germline CDR1 is SQVTM and CDR2 ANQGSEA. The CDR3 runs 13 residues. In DNA, the CDR3 is TGCAGCGTTCGAGGGCAAGGGAACACTGAAGCTTTCTTT. Its translation is CSVRGQGNTEAFF.

This chain links TRBV19 with TRBJ2-6; tentative D call: TRBD1 (5 bases). V was pared by 4 bases and J by 6 bases, with 13 bases between. CDR1 is LNHDA, CDR2 SQIVND, per germline (reference sequence). The CDR3 has 15 amino acids. The CDR3 DNA follows: TGTGCCAGTAGTAAGGGGTATAGGGAGGCCAACGTCCTGACTTTC. Amino acids: CASSKGYREANVLTF. Variable domain in full (rest from reference TRBV19 and TRBJ2-6): DGGITQSPKYLFRKEGQNVTLSCEQNLNHDAMYWYRQDPGQGLRLIYYSQIVNDFQKGDIAEGYSVSREKKESFPLTVTSAQKNPTAFYLCASSKGYREANVLTFGAGSRLTVL.

The V and J genes are TRBV7-8 and TRBJ2-3; 9 nucleotides match TRBD2. Trimming at V came to 4 bases and at J to 2 bases, leaving 7 bases not matched to a gene. Germline loops: CDR1 SGHVS, CDR2 FQNEAQ. This CDR3 is built from 16 residues. In DNA form, the CDR3 reads TGTGCCAGCAGCTCCGTGACTAGCGGACTCACAGATACGCAGTATTTT. This codes for CASSSVTSGLTDTQYF.

This chain joins TRBV6-5 and TRBJ2-3; weak D call: TRBD2 (5 bases). Trimming stripped 0 bases from V and 0 bases from J, with 10 bases between. CDR1 is MNHEY and CDR2 is SVGAGI in the germline V gene. There are 16 residues in the CDR3. The CDR3 bases are TGTGCCAGCAGTTACTCGAGCGGTGCTAGCACAGATACGCAGTATTTT. Residues: CASSYSSGASTDTQYF.

The chain recombines TRBV7-9 with TRBJ1-2; TRBD1 is a possible D gene (6 bases). Germline V gene sequence: CDR1 SEHNR, CDR2 FQNEAQ (reference sequence). V shed 3 bases and J shed 2 bases, with 10 bases lying between them. The CDR3 is 14 residues long. CDR3 protein: CASSFTGTNYGYTF. DNA for the CDR3: TGTGCCAGCAGCTTTACAGGGACGAACTATGGCTACACCTTC.

This clone was detected many times. This rearrangement joins TRBV3-1 (or the pseudogene TRBV3-2) to TRBJ1-4, with unresolved D. The germline V gene has CDR1 LGHDT and CDR2 YNNKEL (reference sequence). The V end lost 1 base, the J end lost 0 bases, and 15 bases lay between the germline ends. This CDR3 comprises 18 residues. The CDR3 spells CASSQVWGGRATNEKLFF. The CDR3 coding sequence is TGTGCCAGCAGCCAAGTTTGGGGAGGGCGTGCAACTAATGAAAAACTGTTTTTT.

The chain uses TRBV7-2 and TRBJ1-5; unclear D gene. The V end lost 2 bases, the J end lost 1 base, and 12 bases lay between the germline ends. Germline lookup yields CDR1 SGHTA and CDR2 FQGNSA. This CDR3 has 16 amino acids. The CDR3, as DNA: TGTGCCAGCAGCTTAAAAGGCGCGGGGAGCAATCAGCCCCAGCATTTT. This codes for CASSLKGAGSNQPQHF.

The chain joins TRBV5-6 to TRBJ1-1, with D unclear. Germline CDR1 and CDR2: SGHDT and YYEEEE. V lost 1 base, J lost 4 bases, and 5 bases lay in between. The CDR3 is 12 residues long. The CDR3 is CASSLRSTEAFF. CDR3 coding DNA: TGTGCCAGCAGCTTGAGGAGCACTGAAGCTTTCTTT.

Ten or more counts support this clone. V usage is TRBV13 and J usage is TRBJ1-1; D is ambiguous. The CDR3 runs 13 residues. Trimming pared 4 bases from V and 6 bases from J, leaving 12 bases between. Looked up from germline, CDR1 is PRHDT and CDR2 is FYEKMQ (reference sequence). As DNA, the CDR3 is TGTGCCAGCAGCTGGCGGGGTACTCCTGAAGCTTTCTTT. Its translation is CASSWRGTPEAFF. Looking up the rest from reference TRBV13 and TRBJ1-1 gives the full variable domain: AAGVIQSPRHLIKEKRETATLKCYPIPRHDTVYWYQQGPGQDPQFLISFYEKMQSDKGSIPDRFSAQQFSDYHSELNMSSLELGDSALYFCASSWRGTPEAFFGQGTRLTVV.

The CDR3: CASSVGVRGGETQYF. CDR3 bases: TGTGCCAGCAGCGTAGGAGTCAGGGGTGGAGAGACCCAGTACTTC. This rearrangement joins TRBV9 to TRBJ2-5; D perhaps matches TRBD1 (6 bases). CDR1 SGDLS and CDR2 YYNGEE come from the germline V gene. CDR3 length: 15 residues. Trimming removed 0 bases from V and 4 bases from J, with 13 bases in between.

This rearrangement joins TRBV19 to TRBJ1-5; D is ambiguous. Germline loops: CDR1 LNHDA, CDR2 SQIVND (reference sequence). V lost 6 bases, J lost 3 bases, and 9 bases lay in between. This CDR3 is built from 13 residues. CDR3 nucleotide sequence: TGTGCCAGTAGGGAACAGTACAATCAGCCCCAGCATTTT. The encoded protein is CASREQYNQPQHF. The entire variable domain, with the rest obtained from reference TRBV19 and TRBJ1-5, is as follows: DGGITQSPKYLFRKEGQNVTLSCEQNLNHDAMYWYRQDPGQGLRLIYYSQIVNDFQKGDIAEGYSVSREKKESFPLTVTSAQKNPTAFYLCASREQYNQPQHFGDGTRLSIL.